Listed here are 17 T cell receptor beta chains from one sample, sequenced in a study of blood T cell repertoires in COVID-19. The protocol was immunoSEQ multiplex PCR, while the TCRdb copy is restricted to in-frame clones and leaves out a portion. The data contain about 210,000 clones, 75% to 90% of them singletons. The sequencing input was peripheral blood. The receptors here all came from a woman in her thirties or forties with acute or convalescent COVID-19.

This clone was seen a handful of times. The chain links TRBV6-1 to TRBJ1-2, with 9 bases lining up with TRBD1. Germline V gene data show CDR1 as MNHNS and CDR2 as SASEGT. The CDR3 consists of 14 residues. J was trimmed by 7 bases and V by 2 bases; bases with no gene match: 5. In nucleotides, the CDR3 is TGTGCCAGCAGTGAATCGGGGACAGGGACTGGCTACACCTTC. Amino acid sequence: CASSESGTGTGYTF.

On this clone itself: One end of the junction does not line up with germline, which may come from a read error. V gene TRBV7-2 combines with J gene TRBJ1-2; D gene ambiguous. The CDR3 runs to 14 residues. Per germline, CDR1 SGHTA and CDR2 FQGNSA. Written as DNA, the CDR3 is TGTGCCAGCACCTTAGATAGCAGAGACTATGGCTACACCTTC. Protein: CASTLDSRDYGYTF. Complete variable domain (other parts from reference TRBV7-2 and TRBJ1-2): GAGVSQSPSNKVTEKGKDVELRCDPISGHTALYWYRQSLGQGLEFLIYFQGNSAPDKSGLPSDRFSAERTGGSVSTLTIQRTQQEDSAVYLCASTLDSRDYGYTFGSGTRLTVV.

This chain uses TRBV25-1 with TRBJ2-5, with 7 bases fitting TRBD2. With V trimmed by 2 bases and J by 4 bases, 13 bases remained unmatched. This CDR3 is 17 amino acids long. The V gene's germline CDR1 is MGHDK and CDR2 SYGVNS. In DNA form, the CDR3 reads TGTGCCAGCAGTGAACTTCGGCCGGGAGGCCCTAGAGAGACCCAGTACTTC. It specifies CASSELRPGGPRETQYF. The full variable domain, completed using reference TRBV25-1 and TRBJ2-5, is EADIYQTPRYLVIGTGKKITLECSQTMGHDKMYWYQQDPGMELHLIHYSYGVNSTEKGDLSSESTVSRIRTEHFPLTLESARPSHTSQYLCASSELRPGGPRETQYFGPGTRLLVL.

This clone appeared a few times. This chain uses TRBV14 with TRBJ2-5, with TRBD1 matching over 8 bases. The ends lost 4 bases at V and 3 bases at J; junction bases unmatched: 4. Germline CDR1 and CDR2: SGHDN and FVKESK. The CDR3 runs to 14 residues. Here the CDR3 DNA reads TGTGCCAGCAGCCGGCTACAGGGGGAAGAGACCCAGTACTTC. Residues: CASSRLQGEETQYF.

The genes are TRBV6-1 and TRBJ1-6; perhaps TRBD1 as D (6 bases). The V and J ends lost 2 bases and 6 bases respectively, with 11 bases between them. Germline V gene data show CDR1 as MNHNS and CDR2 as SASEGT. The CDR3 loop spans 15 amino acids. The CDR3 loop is CASSEWGRRNSPLHF. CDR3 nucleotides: TGTGCCAGCAGTGAATGGGGGCGTCGTAATTCACCCCTCCACTTT.

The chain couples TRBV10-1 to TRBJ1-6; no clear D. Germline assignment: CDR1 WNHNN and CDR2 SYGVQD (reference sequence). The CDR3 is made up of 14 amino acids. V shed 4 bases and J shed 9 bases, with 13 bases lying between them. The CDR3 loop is CASSGEGSVSPLHF. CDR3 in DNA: TGCGCCAGCAGTGGAGAGGGATCTGTTTCACCCCTCCACTTT.

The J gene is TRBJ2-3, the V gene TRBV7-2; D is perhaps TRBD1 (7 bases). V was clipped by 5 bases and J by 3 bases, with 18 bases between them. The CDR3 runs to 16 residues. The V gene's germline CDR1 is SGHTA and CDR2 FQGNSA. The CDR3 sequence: CASSPYPGGGTDTQYF. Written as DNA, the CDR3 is TGTGCCAGCAGCCCTTACCCAGGGGGAGGAACAGATACGCAGTATTTT.

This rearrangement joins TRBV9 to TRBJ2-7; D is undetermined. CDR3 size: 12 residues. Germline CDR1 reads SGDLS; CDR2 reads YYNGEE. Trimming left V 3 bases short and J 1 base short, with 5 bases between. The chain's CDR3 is CASSDRSYEQYV. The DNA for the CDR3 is TGTGCCAGCAGCGACCGGTCCTACGAGCAGTACGTC.

The CDR3 is CASRKGSGGGYGYTF. CDR3 sequence (DNA): TGTGCCAGCAGAAAAGGCTCAGGGGGCGGCTATGGCTACACCTTC. The chain has TRBV6-6 and TRBJ1-2; the match to TRBD1 covers 8 bases. This CDR3 contains 15 residues. Germline CDR1 reads MNHNY; CDR2 reads SVGAGI (reference sequence). J gave up 4 bases and V 6 bases, and 10 bases lay outside the gene matches.

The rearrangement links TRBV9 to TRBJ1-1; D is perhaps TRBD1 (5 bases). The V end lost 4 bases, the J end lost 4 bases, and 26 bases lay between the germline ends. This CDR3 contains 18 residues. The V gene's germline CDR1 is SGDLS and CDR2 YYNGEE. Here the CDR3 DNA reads TGTGCCAGCAGCCCAGAATTGGCTGGGGGGATCTGGGGCACTGAAGCTTTCTTT. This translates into CASSPELAGGIWGTEAFF.

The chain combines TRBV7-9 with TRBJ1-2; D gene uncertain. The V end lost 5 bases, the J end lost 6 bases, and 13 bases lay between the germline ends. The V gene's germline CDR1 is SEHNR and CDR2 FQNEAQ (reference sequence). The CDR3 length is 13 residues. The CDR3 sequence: CASSPRSLNGYTF. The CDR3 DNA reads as TGTGCCAGCAGCCCGCGTTCGCTCAATGGCTACACCTTC.

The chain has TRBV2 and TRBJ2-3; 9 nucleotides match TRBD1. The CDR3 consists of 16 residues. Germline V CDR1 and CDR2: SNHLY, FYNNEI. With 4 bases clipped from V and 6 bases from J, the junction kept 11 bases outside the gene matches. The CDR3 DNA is TGTGCCAGCAGTGGATTGGACAGGGGCGTTGTTGATACGCAGTATTTT. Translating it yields CASSGLDRGVVDTQYF. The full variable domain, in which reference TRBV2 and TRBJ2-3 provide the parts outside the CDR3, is EPEVTQTPSHQVTQMGQEVILRCVPISNHLYFYWYRQILGQKVEFLVSFYNNEISEKSEIFDDQFSVERPDGSNFTLKIRSTKLEDSAMYFCASSGLDRGVVDTQYFGPGTRLTVL.

This CDR3 reads CASSHSINGYEQYV. The CDR3, as DNA: TGTGCCAGCAGCCACTCTATCAACGGCTACGAGCAGTACGTC. The V gene is TRBV3-1 (or the pseudogene TRBV3-2), the J gene TRBJ2-7; no reliable D call. Trimming took 3 bases from V and 3 from J, leaving 12 bases between them. CDR3 size: 14 residues. CDR1 LGHDT and CDR2 YNNKEL come from the germline V gene (reference sequence).

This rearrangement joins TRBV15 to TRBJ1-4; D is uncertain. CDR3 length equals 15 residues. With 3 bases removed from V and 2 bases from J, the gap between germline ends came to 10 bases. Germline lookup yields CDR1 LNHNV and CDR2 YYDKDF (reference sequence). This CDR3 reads CATSSEERTNEKLFF. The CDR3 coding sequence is TGTGCCACCAGCAGTGAGGAGAGGACTAATGAAAAACTGTTTTTT.

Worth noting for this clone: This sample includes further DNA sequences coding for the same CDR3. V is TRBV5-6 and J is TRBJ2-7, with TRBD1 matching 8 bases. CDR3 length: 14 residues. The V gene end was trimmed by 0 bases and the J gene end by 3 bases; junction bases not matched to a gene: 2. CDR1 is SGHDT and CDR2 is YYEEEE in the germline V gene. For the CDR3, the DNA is TGTGCCAGCAGCTTGGGGACAGGGTTCTACGAGCAGTACGTC. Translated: CASSLGTGFYEQYV.

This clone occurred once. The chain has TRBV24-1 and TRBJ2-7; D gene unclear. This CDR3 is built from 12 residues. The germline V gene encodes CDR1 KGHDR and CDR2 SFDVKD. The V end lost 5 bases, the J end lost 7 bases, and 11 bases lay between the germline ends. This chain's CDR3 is CATSVQAREQYV. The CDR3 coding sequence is TGTGCCACCAGTGTTCAGGCTCGGGAGCAGTACGTC.

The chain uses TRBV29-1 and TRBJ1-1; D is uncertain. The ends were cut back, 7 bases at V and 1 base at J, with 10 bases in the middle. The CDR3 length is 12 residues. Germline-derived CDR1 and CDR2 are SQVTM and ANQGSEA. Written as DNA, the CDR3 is TGCAGCGGACTATTCTGGAACACTGAAGCTTTCTTT. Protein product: CSGLFWNTEAFF.